Each of the 13 T cell receptor beta chains below was sequenced from the same sample in a study of blood T cell repertoires in COVID-19. Profiled with immunoSEQ multiplex PCR; TCRdb holds only in-frame clones, not every one. Of over 120,000 clones in the sample, 75% to 85% are singletons; the top ten hold approximately 3.5%. Sequenced input: peripheral blood. The origin of the receptors is a man in his 70s who had recovered from COVID-19.

The chain combines TRBV5-8 with TRBJ2-3, with 8 bases identical to TRBD2. This CDR3 is built from 16 residues. V was pared by 4 bases and J by 2 bases, with 9 bases of the junction left unmatched. Germline loops: CDR1 SGHTS, CDR2 YDEGEE. CDR3 loop: CASSPGGATYTDTQYF. The CDR3 DNA follows: TGTGCCAGCAGCCCGGGGGGGGCTACGTACACAGATACGCAGTATTTT.

The chain links TRBV7-6 to TRBJ2-5; the D is unclear. The germline CDR1 and CDR2 sequences are SGHVS and FNYEAQ. This CDR3 spans 11 amino acids. V shed 2 bases and J shed 5 bases, with 3 bases lying between them. The CDR3: CASSLLETQYF. For the CDR3, the DNA is TGTGCCAGCAGCTTACTGGAGACCCAGTACTTC.

The chain recombines TRBV2 with TRBJ2-3; maybe TRBD2 (5 bases). The CDR3 runs to 13 residues. V was trimmed by 4 bases and J by 4 bases, leaving 9 bases between them. Germline CDR1 is SNHLY and CDR2 is FYNNEI. DNA for the CDR3: TGTGCCAGCAGTGTGAGGGATGCAGATACGCAGTATTTT. This translates into CASSVRDADTQYF.

The chain joins TRBV10-3 to TRBJ2-2; 13 positions agree with TRBD2. The CDR3 sequence is 13 residues long. After removal of 10 bases from V and 5 bases from J, the junction contained 1 base not matched to a gene. CDR1 and CDR2 from the germline V gene are ENHRY and SYGVKD. The CDR3, as DNA: TGTGCCACACTAGCGGGAGGGACCGGGGAGCTGTTTTTT. Its protein is CATLAGGTGELFF.

This chain joins TRBV4-1 and TRBJ2-7; perhaps TRBD2 as D (5 bases). CDR1 is MGHRA and CDR2 is YSYEKL in the germline V gene. Between the trimmed V and J ends, which lost 0 bases and 3 bases, there was a span of 15 bases. The CDR3 sequence is 16 residues long. This CDR3 is CASSQEQLGSLYEQYF. CDR3 nucleotide sequence: TGCGCCAGCAGCCAAGAGCAACTGGGGAGTCTCTACGAGCAGTACTTC.

The rearrangement links TRBV5-1 to TRBJ2-7; 8 bases are a match to TRBD1. J lost 0 bases, V lost 0 bases, and 5 bases had no gene match. The V gene's germline CDR1 is SGHRS and CDR2 YFSETQ. There are 16 residues in the CDR3. The CDR3 coding sequence is TGCGCCAGCAGCTTGGGTGAGACAGGGGCCTCCTACGAGCAGTACTTC. This translates into CASSLGETGASYEQYF.

V and J are TRBV4-1 and TRBJ2-2; D is uncertain. CDR1 and CDR2 (germline): MGHRA, YSYEKL. The CDR3 runs to 14 residues. Trimming removed 1 base from V and 6 bases from J, with 9 bases in between. CDR3 sequence (DNA): TGCGCCAGCAGCCAAGGTGAAGCCCCCGGGGAGCTGTTTTTT. Protein product: CASSQGEAPGELFF.

V usage is TRBV19 and J usage is TRBJ2-1; possibly TRBD2 for D (6 bases). Germline V gene lookup returns CDR1 LNHDA and CDR2 SQIVND (reference sequence). The CDR3 spans 16 residues. Trimming removed 5 bases at V and 5 bases at J, with 19 bases between. The CDR3 region is CASSSRPGLLHNEQFF. In DNA form, the CDR3 reads TGTGCCAGTAGTTCAAGACCGGGACTGCTTCACAATGAGCAGTTCTTC.

This clone has only a few counts. The chain carries TRBV10-3 and TRBJ2-7; D perhaps matches TRBD2 (6 bases). Per the germline V gene, CDR1 is ENHRY and CDR2 is SYGVKD. Trimming removed 7 bases at V and 5 bases at J, with 18 bases between. CDR3 length equals 14 residues. CDR3 region: CAIKGREVFHEQYF. The CDR3 region has the DNA TGTGCCATCAAGGGCAGGGAGGTCTTCCACGAGCAGTACTTC.

This rearrangement joins TRBV27 to TRBJ2-2; D is unclear. CDR1 MNHEY and CDR2 SMNVEV come from the germline V gene (reference sequence). Deletions cut 0 bases from V and 6 bases from J, with 8 bases between. The CDR3 runs to 14 residues. In DNA form, the CDR3 reads TGTGCCAGCAGTTTATCGAGAAAGTCCGGGGAGCTGTTTTTT. This sequence encodes CASSLSRKSGELFF.

This clone was observed a handful of times. V usage is TRBV12-5 and J usage is TRBJ2-1; maybe TRBD1 (5 bases). Trimming removed 1 base from V and 8 bases from J, with 18 bases in between. This CDR3 contains 16 residues. CDR1 LGHNT and CDR2 FRNRAP come from the germline V gene. CDR3 sequence: CASGLAILQGAYEQFF. The CDR3 DNA reads TGTGCTAGTGGTTTGGCCATATTACAAGGGGCATATGAGCAGTTCTTC.

The genes are TRBV18 and TRBJ2-1; D remains unclear. The V end lost 2 bases, the J end lost 4 bases, and 12 bases lay between the germline ends. The CDR3 consists of 15 residues. Germline assignment: CDR1 KGHSH and CDR2 LQKENI. Written as DNA, the CDR3 is TGTGCCAGCTCACCAAGAACAGACCCATACAATGAGCAGTTCTTC. This gives the protein CASSPRTDPYNEQFF. The full variable domain, completed using reference TRBV18 and TRBJ2-1, is NAGVMQNPRHLVRRRGQEARLRCSPMKGHSHVYWYRQLPEEGLKFMVYLQKENIIDESGMPKERFSAEFPKEGPSILRIQQVVRGDSAAYFCASSPRTDPYNEQFFGPGTRLTVL.

The gene calls are TRBV19 and TRBJ2-1; TRBD2 might be the D (6 bases). The V gene's germline CDR1 is LNHDA and CDR2 SQIVND (reference sequence). CDR3 length: 14 amino acids. Trimming took off 5 bases at V and 6 bases at J, with 14 bases between the two ends. The CDR3 loop is CASSLRGDINEQFF. CDR3 coding DNA: TGTGCCAGTAGTCTTCGCGGGGATATCAATGAGCAGTTCTTC.